The entry below describes one T cell receptor (beta chain). Its antigen target is currently unknown. No base quality values were provided; no much bigger clone lies one nucleotide off. Samples from volunteer blood donors who had recovered from COVID-19 were contributed by a second Seattle source. Each collaborating institution followed its own protocols to collect whole blood in K2EDTA tubes. For TCRbeta analysis, collaborators shipped samples in one of three forms: frozen whole blood, isolated PBMCs, or DNA extracted from either of those sample types. This entry comes from a study of blood T cell repertoires in COVID-19 (dated by TCRdb to about 2020). A note on the overall study: Collaborator samples came from the United States, Italy and Spain and covered acute and convalescent phases of COVID-19. The samples were drawn from two sources: the first 160 participants of the ongoing ImmuneRACE study, and 1,000 to 1,500 subjects contributed by 6 global collaborators. The material from the prospective study consisted of cDNA or gDNA derived from T cells, B-cell-depleted T cells, or PBMCs. The dataset comprised deeply sampled blood TCRbeta repertoires from subjects exposed to, actively infected with, or recovered from COVID-19. Nearly every sample came with metadata listing a de-identified subject ID, COVID-19 status, age in years and sex. HLA class I and class II types, where available, came from metadata supplied by the sample provider rather than from assay-based typing. A freely available public database, intended as a resource for researchers studying the immune response to SARS-CoV-2, is where the repertoires were released. What the authors observed across the whole study: Clinical and demographic metadata were provided uncurated, with the amount varying by source and participant.

Trimming removed 6 bases from V and 6 bases from J, leaving 18 bases between the germline ends. Inclusive of the bounding cysteine and phenylalanine, the CDR3 is 14 residues long. CDR3 DNA only is kept here, 42 bases in frame from base 1. Sequences MNHEY (CDR1) and SVGAGI (CDR2) are obtained from the germline V gene. TCRbeta CDR3 regions were amplified from genomic DNA using the immunoSEQ Assay, a bias-controlled multiplex PCR. The published analysis was carried out like this. The number of nucleated cells in each sample was estimated from the amplification of reference gene primers within the assay. To quantify the absolute abundance of each unique TCRbeta CDR3 rearrangement, sequence reads were collapsed and filtered. For each sample, productive Simpson clonality was calculated as the square root of Simpson's diversity index across productive rearrangements. TCRdb took this table from immuneACCESS and kept in-frame rearrangements with V and J called. Such tables lack part of the clones; where checked against another copy, unresolved V genes explain under half of the gap, and the rest is unexplained. V, J and clone size derive from that table, while D and trimming were established from the DNA sequence. Within this sample are about 260,000 clones, with about four fifths of them counted one time only. The ten largest clones add up to about 1.5% of the sample.

This clonotype was obtained from a woman between 40 and 50 years old who had recovered from COVID-19. The chain was built from TRBV6-5 and TRBJ2-7; TRBD1 is a weak D gene call, 5 bases matching. Specimen: peripheral blood. The CDR3 here reads CASRSQGKGIEQYF. The sequenced DNA is TGTGCCAGCAGAAGCCAGGGTAAGGGCATCGAGCAGTACTTC.